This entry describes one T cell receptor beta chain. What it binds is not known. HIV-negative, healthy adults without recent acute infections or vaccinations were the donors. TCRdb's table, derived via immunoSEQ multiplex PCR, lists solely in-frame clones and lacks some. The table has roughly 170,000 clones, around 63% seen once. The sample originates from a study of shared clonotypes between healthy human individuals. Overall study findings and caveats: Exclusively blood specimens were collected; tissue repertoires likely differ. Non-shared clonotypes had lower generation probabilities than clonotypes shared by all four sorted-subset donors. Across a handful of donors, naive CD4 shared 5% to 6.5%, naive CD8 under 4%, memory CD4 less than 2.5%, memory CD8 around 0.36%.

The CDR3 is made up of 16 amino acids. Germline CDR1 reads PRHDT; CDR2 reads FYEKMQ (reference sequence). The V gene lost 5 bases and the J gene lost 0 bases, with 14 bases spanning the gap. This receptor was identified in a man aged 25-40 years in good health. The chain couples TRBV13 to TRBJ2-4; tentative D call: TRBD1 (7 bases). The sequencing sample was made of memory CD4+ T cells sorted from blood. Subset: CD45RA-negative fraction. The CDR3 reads CASSRGDSLAKNIQYF. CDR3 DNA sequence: TGTGCCAGCAGCCGCGGGGACAGCTTAGCCAAAAACATTCAGTACTTC.